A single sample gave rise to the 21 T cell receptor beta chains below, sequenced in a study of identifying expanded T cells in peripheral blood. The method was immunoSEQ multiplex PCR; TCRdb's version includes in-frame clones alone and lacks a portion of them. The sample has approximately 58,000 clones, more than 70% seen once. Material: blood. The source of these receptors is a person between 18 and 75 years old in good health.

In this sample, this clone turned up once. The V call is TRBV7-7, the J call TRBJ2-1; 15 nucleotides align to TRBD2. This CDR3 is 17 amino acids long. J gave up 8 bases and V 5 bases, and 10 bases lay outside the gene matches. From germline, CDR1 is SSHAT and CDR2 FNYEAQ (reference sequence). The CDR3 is CASSELGLAGGVDEQFF. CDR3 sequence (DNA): TGTGCCAGCAGCGAGTTGGGACTAGCGGGAGGAGTCGATGAGCAGTTCTTC.

CDR3 nucleotide sequence: TGTGCCAGTAGTACCCAGGGATTCTATGGCTACACCTTC. Its protein is CASSTQGFYGYTF. The chain carries TRBV19 and TRBJ1-2, with D possibly matching TRBD1 (5 bases). The CDR3 covers 13 residues. Germline CDR1 LNHDA, CDR2 SQIVND (reference sequence). Trimming removed 4 bases at V and 4 bases at J, with 10 bases between.

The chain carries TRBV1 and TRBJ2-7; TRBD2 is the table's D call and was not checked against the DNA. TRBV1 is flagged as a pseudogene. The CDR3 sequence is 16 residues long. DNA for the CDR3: TGCACCAGCAGAGCCCCCCTAGCGGGAGACTTCTACGAGCAGTACTTC. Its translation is CTSRAPLAGDFYEQYF.

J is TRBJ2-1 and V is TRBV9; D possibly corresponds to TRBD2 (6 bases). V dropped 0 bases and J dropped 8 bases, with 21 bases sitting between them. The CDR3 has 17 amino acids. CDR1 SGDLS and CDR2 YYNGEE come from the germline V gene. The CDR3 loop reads CASSVGGTPGSGDEQFF. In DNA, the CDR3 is TGTGCCAGCAGCGTAGGCGGGACCCCCGGCAGTGGCGATGAGCAGTTCTTC.

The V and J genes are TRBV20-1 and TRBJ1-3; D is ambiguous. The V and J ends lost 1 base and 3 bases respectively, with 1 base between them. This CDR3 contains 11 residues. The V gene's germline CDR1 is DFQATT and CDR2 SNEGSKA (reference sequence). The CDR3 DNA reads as TGCAGTGCTAGAGTTGGAAACACCATATATTTT. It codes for CSARVGNTIYF.

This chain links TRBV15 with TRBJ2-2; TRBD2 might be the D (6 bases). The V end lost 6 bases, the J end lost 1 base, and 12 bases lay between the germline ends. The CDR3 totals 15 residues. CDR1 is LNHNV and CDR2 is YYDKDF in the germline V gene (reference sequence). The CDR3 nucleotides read TGTGCCACCAGAGCGGGCGGGATGAACACCGGGGAGCTGTTTTTT. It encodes CATRAGGMNTGELFF.

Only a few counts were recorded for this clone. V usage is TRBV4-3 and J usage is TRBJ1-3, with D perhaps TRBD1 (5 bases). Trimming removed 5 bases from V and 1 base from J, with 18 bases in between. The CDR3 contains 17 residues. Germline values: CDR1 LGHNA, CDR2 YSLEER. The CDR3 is CASSLKPEGESGNTIYF. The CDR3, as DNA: TGCGCCAGCAGCTTGAAACCGGAAGGGGAATCTGGAAACACCATATATTTT.

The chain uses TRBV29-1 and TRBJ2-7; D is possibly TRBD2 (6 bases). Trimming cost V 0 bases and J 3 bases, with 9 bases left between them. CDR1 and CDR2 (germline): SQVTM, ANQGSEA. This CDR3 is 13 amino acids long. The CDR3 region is CSVEDGGNYEQYF. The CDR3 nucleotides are TGCAGCGTTGAAGACGGAGGGAACTACGAGCAGTACTTC.

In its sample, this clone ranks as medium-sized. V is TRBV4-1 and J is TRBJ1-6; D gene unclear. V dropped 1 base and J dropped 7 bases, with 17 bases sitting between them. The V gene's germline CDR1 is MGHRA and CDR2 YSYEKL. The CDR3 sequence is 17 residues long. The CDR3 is CASSQVDMGFRNSPLHF. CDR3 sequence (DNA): TGCGCCAGCAGCCAAGTCGATATGGGGTTCCGGAATTCACCCCTCCACTTT.

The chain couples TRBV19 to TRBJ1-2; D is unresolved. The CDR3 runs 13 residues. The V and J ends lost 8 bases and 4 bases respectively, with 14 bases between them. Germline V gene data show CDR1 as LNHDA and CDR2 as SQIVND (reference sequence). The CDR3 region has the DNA TGTGCCAGTCGGACGGTATCTTCCTATGGCTACACCTTC. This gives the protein CASRTVSSYGYTF.

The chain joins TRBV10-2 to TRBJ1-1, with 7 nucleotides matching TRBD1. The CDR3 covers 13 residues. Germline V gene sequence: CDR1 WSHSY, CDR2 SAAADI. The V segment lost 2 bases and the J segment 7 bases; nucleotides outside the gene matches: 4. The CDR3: CASSEGTALEAFF. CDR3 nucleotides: TGCGCCAGCAGTGAGGGGACAGCCCTTGAAGCTTTCTTT.

The CDR3 loop reads CASSFYLADYGELFF. DNA of the CDR3: TGTGCCAGCAGTTTTTATCTAGCGGACTACGGGGAGCTGTTTTTT. The chain employs TRBV28 and TRBJ2-2; 7 positions agree with TRBD2. The CDR3 has 15 amino acids. Per the germline V gene, CDR1 is MDHEN and CDR2 is SYDVKM. J was trimmed by 7 bases and V by 3 bases; bases with no gene match: 8.

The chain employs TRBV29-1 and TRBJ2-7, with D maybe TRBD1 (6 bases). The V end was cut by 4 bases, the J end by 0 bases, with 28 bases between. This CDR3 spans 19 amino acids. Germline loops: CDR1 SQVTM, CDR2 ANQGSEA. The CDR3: CSVGFFNRERGASSYEQYF. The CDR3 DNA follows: TGCAGCGTTGGCTTTTTTAACAGGGAAAGAGGGGCCAGCTCCTACGAGCAGTACTTC.

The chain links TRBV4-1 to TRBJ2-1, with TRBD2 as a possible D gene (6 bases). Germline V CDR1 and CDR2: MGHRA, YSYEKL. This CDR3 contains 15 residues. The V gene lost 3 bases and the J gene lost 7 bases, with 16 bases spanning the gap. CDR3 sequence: CASSHRAGKLNEQFF. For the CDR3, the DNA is TGCGCCAGCAGCCATCGGGCGGGGAAGTTGAATGAGCAGTTCTTC.

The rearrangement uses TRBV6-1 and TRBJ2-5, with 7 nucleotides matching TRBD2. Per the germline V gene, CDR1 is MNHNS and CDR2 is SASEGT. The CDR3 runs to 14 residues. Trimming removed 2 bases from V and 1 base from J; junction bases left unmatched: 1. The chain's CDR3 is CASSESGGQETQYF. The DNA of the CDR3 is TGTGCCAGCAGTGAATCGGGAGGCCAAGAGACCCAGTACTTC.

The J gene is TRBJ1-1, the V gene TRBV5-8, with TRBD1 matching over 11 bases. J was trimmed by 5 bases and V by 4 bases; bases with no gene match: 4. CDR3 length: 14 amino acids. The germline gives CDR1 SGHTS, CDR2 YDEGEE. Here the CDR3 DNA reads TGTGCCAGCAGCAGCGGACAGGGGGCAACTGAAGCTTTCTTT. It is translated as CASSSGQGATEAFF.

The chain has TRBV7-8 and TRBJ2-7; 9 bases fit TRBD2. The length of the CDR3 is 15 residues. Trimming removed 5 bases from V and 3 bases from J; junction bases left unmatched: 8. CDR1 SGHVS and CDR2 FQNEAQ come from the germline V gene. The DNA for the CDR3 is TGTGCCAGCAGCCACGGACTAGCGTTTCGCTACGAGCAGTACTTC. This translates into CASSHGLAFRYEQYF.

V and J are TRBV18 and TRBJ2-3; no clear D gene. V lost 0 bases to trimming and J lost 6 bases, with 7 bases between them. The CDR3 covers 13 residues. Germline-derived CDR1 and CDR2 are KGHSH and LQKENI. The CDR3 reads CASSPPSSDTQYF. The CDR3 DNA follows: TGTGCCAGCTCACCACCGTCATCGGATACGCAGTATTTT.

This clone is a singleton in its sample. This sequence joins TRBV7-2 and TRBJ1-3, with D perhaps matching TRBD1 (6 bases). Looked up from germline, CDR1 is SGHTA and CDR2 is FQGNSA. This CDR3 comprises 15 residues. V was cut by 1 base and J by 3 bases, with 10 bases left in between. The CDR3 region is CASSLGTVNGNTIYF. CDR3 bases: TGTGCCAGCAGCTTAGGGACAGTCAATGGAAACACCATATATTTT.

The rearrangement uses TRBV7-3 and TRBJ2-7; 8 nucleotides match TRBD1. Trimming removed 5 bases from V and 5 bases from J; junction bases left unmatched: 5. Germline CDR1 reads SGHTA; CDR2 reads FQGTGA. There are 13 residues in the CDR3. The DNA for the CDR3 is TGTGCCAGCAGCACGCAGACAGGGGACGAGCAGTACTTC. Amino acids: CASSTQTGDEQYF. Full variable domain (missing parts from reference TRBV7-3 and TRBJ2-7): GAGVSQTPSNKVTEKGKYVELRCDPISGHTALYWYRQSLGQGPEFLIYFQGTGAADDSGLPNDRFFAVRPEGSVSTLKIQRTERGDSAVYLCASSTQTGDEQYFGPGTRLTVT.

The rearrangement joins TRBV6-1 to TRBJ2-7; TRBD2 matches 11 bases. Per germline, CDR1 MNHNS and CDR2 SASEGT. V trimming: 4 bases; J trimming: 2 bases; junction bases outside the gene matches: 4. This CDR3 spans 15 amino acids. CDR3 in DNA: TGTGCCAGCAGTGCCACTAGCGGGAGTACCTACGAGCAGTACTTC. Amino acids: CASSATSGSTYEQYF.